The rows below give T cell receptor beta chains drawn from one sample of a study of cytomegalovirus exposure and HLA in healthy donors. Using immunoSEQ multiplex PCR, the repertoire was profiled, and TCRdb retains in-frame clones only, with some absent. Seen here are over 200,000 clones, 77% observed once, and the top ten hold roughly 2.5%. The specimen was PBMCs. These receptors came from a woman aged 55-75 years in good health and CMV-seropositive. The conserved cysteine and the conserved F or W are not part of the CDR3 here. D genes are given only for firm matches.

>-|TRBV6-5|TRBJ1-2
ASSYSNRQGYGYT
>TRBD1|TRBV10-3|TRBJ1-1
AISGTGGSPEAF
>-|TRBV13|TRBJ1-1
ASSPGHWGTEAF
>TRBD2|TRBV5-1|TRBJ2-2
ASSLDGGASGELF
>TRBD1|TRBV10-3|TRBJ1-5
AISDVQGFQPQH
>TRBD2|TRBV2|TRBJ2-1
ASRRGLDIYNEQF
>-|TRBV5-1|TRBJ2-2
ASSGTPGAGELF
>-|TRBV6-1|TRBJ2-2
ASTTDRFGAGELF
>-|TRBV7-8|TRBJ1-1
ASSFKQENTEAF
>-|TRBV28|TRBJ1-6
ASGRIISSYNSPLH
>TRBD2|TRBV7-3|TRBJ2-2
ASSPQAGRNTGELF
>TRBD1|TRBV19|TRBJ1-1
ASRQGAMNTEAF
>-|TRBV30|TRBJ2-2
ATAVGQNTGELF
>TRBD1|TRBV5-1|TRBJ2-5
ASSPWTGAVETQY
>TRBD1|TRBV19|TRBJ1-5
ASSLQGAVGNQPQH